This record looks at one TCR beta chain sequence and its context. The target antigen is unknown. Sequencing was performed with immunoSEQ multiplex PCR; in TCRdb, only in-frame clones are kept and a portion is missing. The table includes 20,000 to 25,000 clones, roughly 97% detected once. The sorted conventional CD4 T cells were gated as CD4+CD127+. V was shortened by 1 base and J by 1 base, with 10 bases between the two germline ends. CDR3 length: 15 amino acids. Per germline, CDR1 SGHNT and CDR2 YENEEA. The data were taken from a study of B cell selection in AIRE deficiency. Study-wide results and limits: Only TCRbeta was sequenced; 35% to 40% of shared healthy Treg sequences appeared in Tconv.

This TCR derives from a human donor with AIRE deficiency. Sequenced input: conventional CD4+ T cells sorted from PBMCs. The rearrangement joins TRBV11-3 to TRBJ2-5; D possibly corresponds to TRBD2 (6 bases). The CDR3 DNA follows: TGTGCCAGCAGCTTAGGGAGCGGGCCCCAAGAGACCCAGTACTTC. Protein sequence: CASSLGSGPQETQYF.